The 24 T cell receptor beta chains in this list originate from one sample, sequenced in a study of technical replicates of blood from a handful of donors. The method was immunoSEQ multiplex PCR; TCRdb's version includes in-frame clones alone and lacks a portion of them. The sample includes fewer than 95,000 clones, 94% of them seen just once. Specimen: T cells isolated from PBMCs. The receptors were gathered from a human donor in good health.

The rearrangement links TRBV19 to TRBJ2-7, with D perhaps matching TRBD1 (6 bases). Germline CDR1 and CDR2: LNHDA and SQIVND (reference sequence). The CDR3 totals 14 residues. V dropped 4 bases and J dropped 2 bases, with 12 bases sitting between them. The CDR3 spells CASSTGAGAYEQYF. The CDR3 DNA reads TGTGCCAGTAGTACAGGTGCAGGGGCCTACGAGCAGTACTTC.

This clone came up a few times. The rearrangement joins TRBV13 to TRBJ1-1; no clear D gene. This CDR3 is built from 13 residues. Germline loops: CDR1 PRHDT, CDR2 FYEKMQ (reference sequence). V was pared by 8 bases and J by 0 bases, with 10 bases between. The CDR3, as DNA: TGTGCCAGCTCGTTATCTATGAACACTGAAGCTTTCTTT. Its protein product is CASSLSMNTEAFF.

The genes are TRBV19 and TRBJ1-2; D not resolved. Germline V gene data show CDR1 as LNHDA and CDR2 as SQIVND (reference sequence). With 3 bases removed from V and 3 bases from J, the gap between germline ends came to 8 bases. The length of the CDR3 is 13 residues. The CDR3 region is CASSIRGDYGYTF. The CDR3 coding sequence is TGTGCCAGTAGTATCCGGGGAGACTATGGCTACACCTTC.

This chain uses TRBV19 with TRBJ1-5, with TRBD1 identical over 7 bases. Per germline, CDR1 LNHDA and CDR2 SQIVND (reference sequence). The length of the CDR3 is 16 residues. The J segment lost 0 bases and the V segment lost 3 bases, leaving 5 bases of the junction unmatched. The CDR3 loop is CASSMEGARSNQPQHF. The CDR3 region has the DNA TGTGCCAGTAGTATGGAGGGGGCGCGTAGCAATCAGCCCCAGCATTTT.

The rearrangement uses TRBV30 and TRBJ1-4, with TRBD1 as a possible D gene (5 bases). CDR1 and CDR2 (germline): GTSNPN, SVGIG (reference sequence). Trimming pared 5 bases from V and 4 bases from J, leaving 11 bases between. The CDR3 contains 13 residues. The CDR3 region is CAWAGRINEKLFF. CDR3 coding DNA: TGTGCCTGGGCGGGACGGATTAATGAAAAACTGTTTTTT.

A remark on this clone: The junction does not match germline at one end; this may be a read error. The chain recombines TRBV2 with TRBJ1-1; D not resolved. In germline, CDR1 is SNHLY, CDR2 FYNNEI. The CDR3 length is 14 residues. Here the CDR3 DNA reads TGTGCCAGCAGGGAAGGAGGGTGGTACACCGAAGCTTTCTTT. Its translation is CASREGGWYTEAFF.

The rearrangement uses TRBV18 and TRBJ1-5, with D maybe TRBD1 (5 bases). The ends were cut back, 0 bases at V and 7 bases at J, with 13 bases in the middle. Germline CDR1 KGHSH, CDR2 LQKENI. CDR3 length: 15 residues. CDR3 amino acids: CASSPPQGGEQPQHF. The CDR3 coding sequence is TGTGCCAGCTCACCACCGCAGGGTGGCGAGCAGCCCCAGCATTTT. Variable domain in full (rest from reference TRBV18 and TRBJ1-5): NAGVMQNPRHLVRRRGQEARLRCSPMKGHSHVYWYRQLPEEGLKFMVYLQKENIIDESGMPKERFSAEFPKEGPSILRIQQVVRGDSAAYFCASSPPQGGEQPQHFGDGTRLSIL.

This rearrangement joins TRBV15 to TRBJ1-5; 7 bases line up with TRBD1. The CDR3 is 18 residues long. Germline-derived CDR1 and CDR2 are LNHNV and YYDKDF (reference sequence). The V and J ends lost 0 bases and 0 bases, in that order; junction bases with no gene match: 8. The CDR3 coding sequence is TGTGCCACCAGCAGAGATCAACAAGGGGGCTATAGCAATCAGCCCCAGCATTTT. Translation gives CATSRDQQGGYSNQPQHF.

V usage is TRBV30 and J usage is TRBJ2-7; the match to TRBD1 covers 7 bases. V was pared by 2 bases and J by 2 bases, with 9 bases of the junction left unmatched. The CDR3 is 15 residues long. CDR1 GTSNPN and CDR2 SVGIG come from the germline V gene (reference sequence). The CDR3 coding sequence is TGTGCCTGGAGTTCCCAGGACAGGCAGGCCTACGAGCAGTACTTC. Translation gives CAWSSQDRQAYEQYF. The whole variable domain, remainder taken from reference TRBV30 and TRBJ2-7, is SQTIHQWPATLVQPVGSPLSLECTVEGTSNPNLYWYRQAAGRGLQLLFYSVGIGQISSEVPQNLSASRPQDRQFILSSKKLLLSDSGFYLCAWSSQDRQAYEQYFGPGTRLTVT.

The rearrangement links TRBV28 to TRBJ1-5; D gene unclear. Trimming left V 2 bases short and J 4 bases short, with 3 bases between. In germline, CDR1 is MDHEN, CDR2 SYDVKM. The CDR3 spans 12 residues. CDR3 coding DNA: TGTGCCAGCAGTTTACTAAATCAGCCCCAGCATTTT. Translating it yields CASSLLNQPQHF.

The chain is built from TRBV27 and TRBJ1-2; 7 positions match TRBD1. This CDR3 has 16 amino acids. The J segment lost 7 bases and the V segment lost 10 bases, leaving 21 bases of the junction unmatched. Germline V CDR1 and CDR2: MNHEY, SMNVEV (reference sequence). CDR3 protein: CAILPGQRVSRRGYTF. The CDR3 DNA is TGTGCCATCCTACCGGGACAGAGGGTCTCCCGTCGTGGCTACACCTTC.

V gene TRBV7-2 combines with J gene TRBJ2-1; maybe TRBD2 (7 bases). The CDR3 runs to 15 residues. In germline, CDR1 is SGHTA, CDR2 FQGNSA. The V gene lost 0 bases and the J gene lost 8 bases, with 14 bases spanning the gap. The DNA of the CDR3 is TGTGCCAGCAGCTTAGCACCGGGGGGCCACGATGAGCAGTTCTTC. Amino acid sequence: CASSLAPGGHDEQFF. The entire variable domain, with the rest obtained from reference TRBV7-2 and TRBJ2-1, is as follows: GAGVSQSPSNKVTEKGKDVELRCDPISGHTALYWYRQSLGQGLEFLIYFQGNSAPDKSGLPSDRFSAERTGGSVSTLTIQRTQQEDSAVYLCASSLAPGGHDEQFFGPGTRLTVL.

This clone was observed a single time. V gene TRBV14 combines with J gene TRBJ2-7, with TRBD2 matching over 7 bases. V dropped 2 bases and J dropped 2; count of bases not matched to a gene: 12. Germline V CDR1 and CDR2: SGHDN, FVKESK. This CDR3 has 17 residues. CDR3 in DNA: TGTGCCAGCAGCCAACGGCCGCGGGGGTGGGTAACCTACGAGCAGTACTTC. It specifies CASSQRPRGWVTYEQYF. The variable domain in full, with the rest retrieved from reference TRBV14 and TRBJ2-7, is EAGVTQFPSHSVIEKGQTVTLRCDPISGHDNLYWYRRVMGKEIKFLLHFVKESKQDESGMPNNRFLAERTGGTYSTLKVQPAELEDSGVYFCASSQRPRGWVTYEQYFGPGTRLTVT.

This clone has only one observation. In DNA, the CDR3 is TGTGCCAGCAGCCAAGGACAGGGTAATCAGCCCCAGCATTTT. This sequence encodes CASSQGQGNQPQHF. V usage is TRBV5-8 and J usage is TRBJ1-5; 8 bases align to TRBD1. Germline loops: CDR1 SGHTS, CDR2 YDEGEE. V lost 4 bases and J lost 4; bases outside the gene matches: 4. The CDR3 contains 14 residues.

This rearrangement joins TRBV7-6 to TRBJ2-1; 8 bases line up with TRBD2. CDR1 SGHVS and CDR2 FNYEAQ come from the germline V gene. The CDR3 consists of 15 residues. V lost 3 bases and J lost 4; bases outside the gene matches: 5. For the CDR3, the DNA is TGTGCCAGCAGCTTGGGGCGGGGGGCGTACAATGAGCAGTTCTTC. Residues: CASSLGRGAYNEQFF.

This sequence joins TRBV28 and TRBJ2-7; 7 bases are a match to TRBD1. The J segment lost 0 bases and the V segment lost 2 bases, leaving 10 bases of the junction unmatched. Germline lookup yields CDR1 MDHEN and CDR2 SYDVKM. The CDR3 consists of 17 residues. CDR3 sequence reads: CASSLRLTGQSSYEQYF. The CDR3 coding sequence is TGTGCCAGCAGTTTACGCCTGACAGGGCAAAGCTCCTACGAGCAGTACTTC.

The chain links TRBV18 to TRBJ2-7, with D possibly being TRBD1 (6 bases). The CDR3 runs 13 residues. Per germline, CDR1 KGHSH and CDR2 LQKENI. The V end lost 2 bases, the J end lost 5 bases, and 10 bases lay between the germline ends. The CDR3 bases are TGTGCCAGCTCACCATACACAGGGAACGAGCAGTACTTC. It codes for CASSPYTGNEQYF.

The gene calls are TRBV28 and TRBJ2-1, with TRBD2 matching 9 bases. Per the germline V gene, CDR1 is MDHEN and CDR2 is SYDVKM. This CDR3 comprises 15 residues. Trimming cost V 4 bases and J 4 bases; bases outside gene matches: 5. CDR3 sequence reads: CASSSLTSGYNEQFF. The DNA for the CDR3 is TGTGCCAGCAGTTCCCTGACTAGCGGATACAATGAGCAGTTCTTC.

V and J are TRBV28 and TRBJ1-5, with 9 bases fitting TRBD1. Germline CDR1 and CDR2: MDHEN and SYDVKM. The CDR3 is 17 amino acids. With 6 bases clipped from V and 6 bases from J, the junction kept 15 bases outside the gene matches. CDR3 sequence reads: CASSLRTGEVWGQPQHF. CDR3 nucleotide sequence: TGTGCCAGCAGCCTGAGGACAGGGGAGGTATGGGGTCAGCCCCAGCATTTT.

The chain employs TRBV19 and TRBJ2-2; 11 bases are a match to TRBD2. The CDR3 covers 19 residues. Germline V lookup: CDR1 LNHDA, CDR2 SQIVND (reference sequence). V shed 1 base, J shed 4 bases, and the junction held 11 bases outside the gene matches. CDR3 protein: CASSIAPPGLAGGTGELFF. Written as DNA, the CDR3 is TGTGCCAGTAGTATAGCCCCCCCGGGGCTAGCGGGGGGCACCGGGGAGCTGTTTTTT.

The chain links TRBV27 to TRBJ1-1; no firm D call. Trimming took 2 bases from V and 7 from J, leaving 17 bases between them. The germline V gene encodes CDR1 MNHEY and CDR2 SMNVEV (reference sequence). The CDR3 runs 15 residues. This chain's CDR3 is CASSLGSREEDEAFF. CDR3 bases: TGTGCCAGCAGTTTAGGGAGTCGGGAAGAAGATGAAGCTTTCTTT.

The chain links TRBV7-3 to TRBJ2-6; D might be TRBD2 (6 bases). The CDR3 spans 18 residues. V lost 0 bases to trimming and J lost 0 bases, with 12 bases between them. Germline values: CDR1 SGHTA, CDR2 FQGTGA. CDR3 coding DNA: TGTGCCAGCAGCTTAACCGGGAGTGGGGGCTCTGGGGCCAACGTCCTGACTTTC. Amino acid sequence: CASSLTGSGGSGANVLTF.

The chain recombines TRBV30 with TRBJ1-6; D gene uncertain. This CDR3 has 16 amino acids. CDR1 is GTSNPN and CDR2 is SVGIG in the germline V gene (reference sequence). Trimming took off 1 base at V and 0 bases at J, with 10 bases between the two ends. The CDR3 spells CAWSAPGASYNSPLHF. Written as DNA, the CDR3 is TGTGCCTGGAGTGCCCCGGGAGCCTCCTATAATTCACCCCTCCACTTT.

This clone was counted a few times. This chain's CDR3 is CASSLGRGSTGGYTF. The CDR3 DNA reads TGCGCCAGCAGCTTGGGGAGGGGTTCAACGGGTGGCTACACCTTC. The chain has TRBV5-1 and TRBJ1-2; a possible D gene is TRBD1 (5 bases). Germline V lookup: CDR1 SGHRS, CDR2 YFSETQ. The CDR3 covers 15 residues. V gave up 0 bases and J gave up 7 bases, with 16 bases separating them.